The 27 T cell receptor beta chains below come from one sample, sequenced in a study of CD8 T cells in Susac syndrome. Reverse transcription of roughly 0.5 to 1 ug RNA used random hexamers. TCRdb re-called the immunoSEQ multiplex PCR reads through MiXCR, storing one row per CDR3 protein. The sample has 250,000 to 350,000 distinct CDR3 sequences, more than 75% seen once. The sequenced material came from CD8+ T cells from PBMCs. These receptors all stem from a human donor with multiple sclerosis.

J is TRBJ2-3 and V is TRBV29-1; D may be TRBD2 (5 bases). CDR1 is SQVTM, CDR2 ANQGSEA, per germline. The V gene lost 4 bases and the J gene lost 2 bases, with 10 bases spanning the gap. The CDR3 runs 13 residues. The CDR3 sequence: CSVGKRPTDTQYF. The CDR3 nucleotides are TGCAGCGTTGGAAAGCGGCCCACAGATACGCAGTATTTT.

The chain combines TRBV27 with TRBJ2-5; D may be TRBD1 or TRBD2 (5 bases each). The CDR3 has 14 amino acids. CDR1 is MNHEY, CDR2 SMNVEV, per germline (reference sequence). V gave up 3 bases and J gave up 5 bases, with 13 bases separating them. The CDR3, as DNA: TGTGCCAGCAGTTTTAGGGACGCCGCGGAGACCCAGTACTTC. This translates into CASSFRDAAETQYF.

The CDR3 loop is CASSEPGHREAFF. The CDR3 DNA reads TGTGCCAGCAGTGAGCCGGGACATCGTGAAGCTTTCTTT. This chain connects TRBV12-3 or TRBV12-4 to TRBJ1-1, with D tentatively TRBD1 (6 bases). The CDR3 consists of 13 residues. Trimming took off 5 bases at V and 7 bases at J, with 14 bases between the two ends.

This sequence joins TRBV24-1 and TRBJ2-2, with D perhaps TRBD1 (5 bases). Germline values: CDR1 KGHDR, CDR2 SFDVKD. This CDR3 region has 14 residues. Trimming left V 9 bases short and J 0 bases short, with 10 bases between. The CDR3 nucleotides are TGTGCCACCGAGGACATACCGAACACCGGGGAGCTGTTTTTT. This sequence encodes CATEDIPNTGELFF.

This clonotype was seen a single time. The rearrangement uses TRBV4-2 and TRBJ2-1; 11 nucleotides line up with TRBD2. The V segment lost 4 bases and the J segment 7 bases; nucleotides outside the gene matches: 9. CDR1 is LGHNA, CDR2 YNFKEQ, per germline. The CDR3 is made up of 16 amino acids. CDR3 DNA: TGTGCCAGCAGCCCTAAACTAGCGGGAGTGCGAAATGAGCAGTTCTTC. Its translation: CASSPKLAGVRNEQFF.

The chain uses TRBV4-1 and TRBJ2-7; 7 nucleotides agree with TRBD1. The CDR3 sequence is 15 residues long. CDR1 and CDR2 (germline): MGHRA, YSYEKL. With V trimmed by 0 bases and J by 5 bases, 7 bases remained unmatched. The CDR3 sequence is CASSQDYSTGDEQYF. CDR3 DNA: TGCGCCAGCAGCCAAGATTATTCTACAGGGGACGAGCAGTACTTC.

J is TRBJ2-2 and V is TRBV2; perhaps TRBD1 as D (6 bases). Germline V gene lookup returns CDR1 SNHLY and CDR2 FYNNEI. There are 13 residues in the CDR3. V was trimmed by 7 bases and J by 0 bases, leaving 6 bases between them. CDR3 sequence (DNA): TGTGCCAGCAACAGGGCGAACACCGGGGAGCTGTTTTTT. Translating gives CASNRANTGELFF.

The chain couples TRBV7-3 to TRBJ2-7; 7 bases are a match to TRBD1. The CDR3 totals 14 residues. V dropped 2 bases and J dropped 5; count of bases not matched to a gene: 6. The germline gives CDR1 SGHTA, CDR2 FQGTGA. CDR3 DNA sequence: TGTGCCAGCAGCTTAGCCGCGACAGGGAACGAGCAGTACTTC. Amino acids: CASSLAATGNEQYF. The full variable domain, with the rest looked up from reference TRBV7-3 and TRBJ2-7, is GAGVSQTPSNKVTEKGKYVELRCDPISGHTALYWYRQSLGQGPEFLIYFQGTGAADDSGLPNDRFFAVRPEGSVSTLKIQRTERGDSAVYLCASSLAATGNEQYFGPGTRLTVT.

J is TRBJ2-1 and V is TRBV7-9, with TRBD1 matching over 11 bases. CDR1 is SEHNR and CDR2 is FQNEAQ in the germline V gene (reference sequence). V lost 5 bases to trimming and J lost 0 bases; unmatched junction nucleotides: 9. CDR3 length: 18 residues. The CDR3 DNA sequence: TGTGCCAGCAGCGAAACCTCCGGGACAGGGGGCTCCTACAATGAGCAGTTCTTC. This gives the protein CASSETSGTGGSYNEQFF.

The CDR3 here is CASGYTGELFF. Here the CDR3 DNA reads TGTGCCAGCGGGTACACCGGGGAGCTGTTTTTT. V gene TRBV6-5 combines with J gene TRBJ2-2; D call uncertain. V was clipped by 8 bases and J by 3 bases, with 4 bases between them. The CDR3 runs 11 residues. Germline V lookup: CDR1 MNHEY, CDR2 SVGAGI.

This clonotype was seen just once. This sequence joins TRBV28 and TRBJ1-2, with D perhaps TRBD1 (6 bases). Trimming pared 7 bases from V and 8 bases from J, leaving 17 bases between. Germline CDR1 is MDHEN and CDR2 is SYDVKM. The CDR3 is 13 amino acids. Written as DNA, the CDR3 is TGTGCCAGCACCCTTTCAACAGGGATCGGCTACACCTTC. Protein product: CASTLSTGIGYTF.

The V gene is TRBV28, the J gene TRBJ2-7, with D tentatively TRBD2 (6 bases). Trimming stripped 2 bases from V and 3 bases from J, with 14 bases between. CDR1 is MDHEN, CDR2 SYDVKM, per germline. This CDR3 region has 15 residues. This CDR3 is CASSLGGGAFYEQYF. CDR3 nucleotide sequence: TGTGCCAGCAGTTTAGGCGGCGGGGCTTTCTACGAGCAGTACTTC. The variable domain in full, completed from reference TRBV28 and TRBJ2-7, reads DVKVTQSSRYLVKRTGEKVFLECVQDMDHENMFWYRQDPGLGLRLIYFSYDVKMKEKGDIPEGYSVSREKKERFSLILESASTNQTSMYLCASSLGGGAFYEQYFGPGTRLTVT.

The chain combines TRBV28 with TRBJ2-5, with 11 bases aligning to TRBD2. The junction had 12 bases not matched to a gene; V was cut back by 5 bases and J by 7 bases. The germline gives CDR1 MDHEN, CDR2 SYDVKM. The CDR3 has 16 amino acids. The CDR3 sequence: CASSRPTSGIGVTQYF. For the CDR3, the DNA is TGTGCCAGCAGTCGACCGACTAGCGGGATTGGTGTGACCCAGTACTTC.

The chain recombines TRBV6-8 with TRBJ1-2; tentative D call: TRBD1 (5 bases). The CDR3 is 14 amino acids. Germline V gives CDR1 MNHGY, CDR2 SAAAGT. Trimming shortened V by 7 bases and J by 4 bases, and 16 bases separated the two germline ends. The CDR3 bases are TGTGCCAGCACCCAGGGAGGGGCCTCCTATGGCTACACCTTC. This sequence encodes CASTQGGASYGYTF.

The chain is built from TRBV20-1 and TRBJ2-5; 12 nucleotides match TRBD2. There are 16 residues in the CDR3. Germline CDR1 and CDR2: DFQATT and SNEGSKA (reference sequence). The J segment lost 5 bases and the V segment lost 3 bases, leaving 10 bases of the junction unmatched. The chain's CDR3 is CSARGLRLAGVETQYF. The CDR3 region has the DNA TGCAGTGCTAGGGGTCTGCGACTAGCGGGAGTGGAGACCCAGTACTTC.

The chain uses TRBV12-3 or TRBV12-4 and TRBJ2-3; 9 positions agree with TRBD2. This CDR3 is built from 18 residues. The J segment lost 6 bases and the V segment lost 2 bases, leaving 15 bases of the junction unmatched. The DNA of the CDR3 is TGTGCCAGCAGTTTACTAGCGGGATCGGGGGAGTCACATGATACGCAGTATTTT. This gives the protein CASSLLAGSGESHDTQYF.

The CDR3 sequence is CSARGAGSSYNEQFF. The CDR3 DNA follows: TGCAGTGCTAGGGGCGCGGGCAGCTCCTACAATGAGCAGTTCTTC. The chain recombines TRBV20-1 with TRBJ2-1, with D perhaps matching TRBD2 (5 bases). The germline V and J ends were trimmed by 3 bases and 0 bases, with 12 bases remaining between them. The CDR3 runs 15 residues. Germline CDR1 and CDR2: DFQATT and SNEGSKA (reference sequence).

This clonotype has just one count. The V and J genes are TRBV9 and TRBJ2-1, with 7 bases lining up with TRBD2. The junction had 8 bases not matched to a gene; V was cut back by 3 bases and J by 8 bases. Germline V lookup: CDR1 SGDLS, CDR2 YYNGEE. CDR3 length: 14 residues. Here the CDR3 reads CASSGGGSSDEQFF. The DNA for the CDR3 is TGTGCCAGCAGCGGGGGCGGGAGTTCTGATGAGCAGTTCTTC.

This chain connects TRBV27 to TRBJ2-1, with D possibly matching TRBD1 (6 bases). CDR1 and CDR2 (germline): MNHEY, SMNVEV (reference sequence). V was trimmed by 9 bases and J by 7 bases, leaving 25 bases between them. The CDR3 sequence is 16 residues long. Written as DNA, the CDR3 is TGTGCCAGTTCTCCGTCGCAGGGGATCTTCGGGAATGAGCAGTTCTTC. Its translation is CASSPSQGIFGNEQFF.

The chain has TRBV28 and TRBJ2-7; D perhaps matches TRBD2 (5 bases). The CDR3 extends over 12 amino acids. Trimming cost V 7 bases and J 2 bases, with 9 bases left between them. CDR1 and CDR2 from the germline V gene are MDHEN and SYDVKM. The CDR3 coding sequence is TGTGCCAGCACCGAGGGCCCCTACGAGCAGTACTTC. It translates to CASTEGPYEQYF.

The chain carries TRBV20-1 and TRBJ2-7, with 8 bases aligning to TRBD2. From germline, CDR1 is DFQATT and CDR2 SNEGSKA (reference sequence). The CDR3 contains 13 residues. V trimming: 6 bases; J trimming: 2 bases; junction bases outside the gene matches: 6. The CDR3 is CSASGLATYEQYF. As DNA, the CDR3 is TGCAGTGCCTCCGGACTAGCCACCTACGAGCAGTACTTC.

In its sample, this clonotype was seen a few times. The genes are TRBV25-1 and TRBJ2-5; D not certain. In germline, CDR1 is MGHDK, CDR2 SYGVNS. Trimming left V 6 bases short and J 5 bases short, with 7 bases between. The CDR3 spans 11 residues. The CDR3 region is CASRAGETQYF. Written as DNA, the CDR3 is TGTGCCAGCAGGGCTGGGGAGACCCAGTACTTC. The full variable domain, in which reference TRBV25-1 and TRBJ2-5 provide the parts outside the CDR3, is EADIYQTPRYLVIGTGKKITLECSQTMGHDKMYWYQQDPGMELHLIHYSYGVNSTEKGDLSSESTVSRIRTEHFPLTLESARPSHTSQYLCASRAGETQYFGPGTRLLVL.

The chain links TRBV18 to TRBJ2-1; D is perhaps TRBD1 (6 bases). CDR3 length equals 16 residues. V was pared by 6 bases and J by 4 bases, with 19 bases between. Germline loops: CDR1 KGHSH, CDR2 LQKENI. The CDR3 sequence is CASSPQDRDPYNEQFF. The DNA of the CDR3 is TGTGCCAGCTCGCCCCAGGACAGAGACCCTTACAATGAGCAGTTCTTC.

The chain has TRBV6-5 and TRBJ2-7, with 7 bases fitting TRBD2. V was pared by 4 bases and J by 5 bases, with 11 bases of the junction left unmatched. Germline assignment: CDR1 MNHEY and CDR2 SVGAGI. This CDR3 has 15 residues. CDR3 loop: CASSSMGGVQDEQYF. The CDR3 DNA follows: TGTGCCAGCAGTTCGATGGGGGGGGTTCAAGACGAGCAGTACTTC.

The chain uses TRBV3-1 and TRBJ2-5; tentatively, D is TRBD2 (5 bases). The CDR3 consists of 15 residues. The V and J ends lost 4 bases and 5 bases respectively, with 17 bases between them. CDR1 and CDR2 (germline): LGHDT, YNNKEL (reference sequence). In DNA, the CDR3 is TGTGCCAGCAGCCTGCGGGCACGACTGGAGGAGACCCAGTACTTC. As protein: CASSLRARLEETQYF.

The chain employs TRBV28 and TRBJ2-5; 7 nucleotides match TRBD2. The J segment lost 5 bases and the V segment lost 2 bases, leaving 8 bases of the junction unmatched. Germline loops: CDR1 MDHEN, CDR2 SYDVKM. This CDR3 region has 15 residues. The CDR3 sequence: CASSLAGESEETQYF. The DNA for the CDR3 is TGTGCCAGCAGTTTAGCGGGAGAGAGCGAGGAGACCCAGTACTTC.

This clonotype was detected only a few times. The rearrangement joins TRBV12-3 or TRBV12-4 to TRBJ2-7, with D perhaps TRBD1 (5 bases). With 0 bases removed from V and 1 base from J, the gap between germline ends came to 7 bases. The CDR3 is made up of 14 amino acids. The CDR3 bases are TGTGCCAGCAGTTTAGCGGGGCCTTCCTACGAGCAGTACTTC. Protein sequence: CASSLAGPSYEQYF.